This T cell receptor (beta chain) was sequenced during a study of tumor and adjacent non-tumor tissue in lung cancer. TCRbeta libraries were built with three rounds of nested PCR, modified from ARM-PCR. TCRdb analysed the multiplex PCR reads with MiXCR anew, one entry per CDR3 protein. The data contain 200,000 to 250,000 distinct CDR3 sequences, around 70% of them singletons. No cell sorting was done before RNA was extracted from the tissue. Germline CDR1 and CDR2: SGHNT and YENEEA. V was cut by 7 bases and J by 8 bases, with 11 bases left in between. The CDR3 sequence is 11 residues long. The V gene is TRBV11-3, the J gene TRBJ1-2; D gene ambiguous. The sequenced sample was lung tumor tissue. This receptor was obtained from a man aged 55 to 70 with non-small cell lung cancer. The CDR3 coding sequence is TGTGCCAGCAACTTGGAGTGGGGCTACACCTTC. As protein: CASNLEWGYTF.